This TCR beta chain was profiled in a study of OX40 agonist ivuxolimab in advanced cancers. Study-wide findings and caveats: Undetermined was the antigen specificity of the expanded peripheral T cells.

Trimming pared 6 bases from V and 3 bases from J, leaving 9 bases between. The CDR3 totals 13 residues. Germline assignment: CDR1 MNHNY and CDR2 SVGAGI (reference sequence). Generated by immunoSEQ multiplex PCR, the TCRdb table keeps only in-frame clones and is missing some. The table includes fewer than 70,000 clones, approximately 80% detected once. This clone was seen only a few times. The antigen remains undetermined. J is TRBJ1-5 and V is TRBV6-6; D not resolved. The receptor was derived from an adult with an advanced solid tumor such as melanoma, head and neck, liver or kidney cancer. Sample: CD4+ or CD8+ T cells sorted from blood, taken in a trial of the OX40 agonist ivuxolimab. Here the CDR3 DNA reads TGTGCCAGCAGGACGGGAAACAATCAGCCCCAGCATTTT. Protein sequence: CASRTGNNQPQHF.